This TCR beta chain was identified in a study of Graves' ophthalmopathy and Graves' hyperthyroidism. Study-wide findings and caveats: Distinction of ophthalmopathy from stable hyperthyroidism by a 13-signature model reached 85% to 90% sensitivity and roughly 78% specificity.

The germline V gene encodes CDR1 MNHEY and CDR2 SVGEGT. CDR3 length equals 12 residues. The V gene lost 11 bases and the J gene lost 4 bases, with 15 bases spanning the gap. This clonotype was detected ten times or more. Its antigen remains unidentified. Using RNA transcripts, the TCR beta CDR3 regions were amplified. Second-round multiplex PCR came after first-round RT-PCR with HTBI primers. TCRdb analysed the multiplex PCR reads with MiXCR anew, one entry per CDR3 protein. The sample carries 620,000 or so distinct CDR3 sequences, about 20% recorded once. By definition, stable hyperthyroidism involved no ophthalmopathy within 18 months of follow-up.

This TCR derives from a woman aged 18-30 years with stable Graves' hyperthyroidism. Some clones in this sample may be carry-over from other donors' samples. The genes are TRBV6-2 or TRBV6-3 and TRBJ2-7, with D unclear. Sequences were obtained from peripheral blood. The CDR3, as DNA: TGTGCCGGCAATAGGGTTCGGTACGAGCAGTACTTC. It codes for CAGNRVRYEQYF.